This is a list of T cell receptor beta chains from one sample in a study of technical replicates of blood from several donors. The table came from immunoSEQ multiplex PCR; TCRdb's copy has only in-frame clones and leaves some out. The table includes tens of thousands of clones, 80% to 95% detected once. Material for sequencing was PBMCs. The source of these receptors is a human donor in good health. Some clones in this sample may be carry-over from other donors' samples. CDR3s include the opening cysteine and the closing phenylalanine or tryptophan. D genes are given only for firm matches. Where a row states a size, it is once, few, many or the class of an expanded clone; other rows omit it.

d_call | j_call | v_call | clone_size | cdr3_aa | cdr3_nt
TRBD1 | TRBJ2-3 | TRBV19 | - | CASRPGTGGLAGETQYF | TGTGCCAGTAGACCCGGGACAGGGGGGTTAGCGGGAGAGACGCAGTATTTT
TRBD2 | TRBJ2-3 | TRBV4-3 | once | CASSHSGTRIPDTQYF | TGCGCCAGCAGCCATTCCGGGACTAGAATACCGGATACGCAGTATTTT
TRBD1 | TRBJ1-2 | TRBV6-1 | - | CASFDTGGTIRGYTF | TGTGCCAGCTTTGATACAGGGGGTACTATTCGTGGCTACACCTTC
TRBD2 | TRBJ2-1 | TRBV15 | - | CATSRTSGGSYNEQFF | TGTGCCACCAGCAGGACTAGCGGGGGATCCTACAATGAGCAGTTCTTC
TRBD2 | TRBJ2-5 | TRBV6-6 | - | CASSPRLAVQETQYF | TGTGCCAGCAGCCCCAGACTAGCGGTACAAGAGACCCAGTACTTC
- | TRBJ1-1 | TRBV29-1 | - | CSVEDQLGGNTEAFF | TGCAGCGTTGAAGATCAATTGGGGGGAAACACTGAAGCTTTCTTT
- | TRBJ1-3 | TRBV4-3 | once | CASSPRASGNTIYF | TGCGCCAGCAGCCCCAGGGCCTCTGGAAACACCATATATTTT
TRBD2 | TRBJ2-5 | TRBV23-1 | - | CASPRAAGVTETQYF | TGCGCCAGCCCTCGGGCAGCGGGAGTAACAGAGACCCAGTACTTC
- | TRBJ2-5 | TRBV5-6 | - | CASSWGLETQYF | TGTGCCAGCAGTTGGGGCTTAGAGACCCAGTACTTC
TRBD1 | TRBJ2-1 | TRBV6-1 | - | CASSGLTGASYNEQFF | TGTGCCAGCAGTGGTTTGACAGGGGCCTCCTACAATGAGCAGTTCTTC
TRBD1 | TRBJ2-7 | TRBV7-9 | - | CASSGTGAEEQYF | TGTGCCAGCAGTGGGACAGGGGCTGAGGAGCAGTACTTC
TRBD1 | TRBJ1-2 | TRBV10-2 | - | CASKDRPSNYGYTF | TGCGCCAGCAAGGACAGGCCTTCTAACTATGGCTACACCTTC
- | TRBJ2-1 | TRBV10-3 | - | CAISESGRSDEQFF | TGTGCCATCAGTGAATCAGGGAGGAGCGATGAGCAGTTCTTC
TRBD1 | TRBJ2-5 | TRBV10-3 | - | CAIGGTGGQETQYF | TGTGCCATCGGCGGGACAGGGGGCCAAGAGACCCAGTACTTC
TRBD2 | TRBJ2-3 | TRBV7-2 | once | CASTNRGGGSTDTQYF | TGTGCCAGCACCAACCGCGGGGGGGGGAGCACAGATACGCAGTATTTT
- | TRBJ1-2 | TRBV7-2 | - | CASSLVRSSRGYTF | TGTGCCAGCAGCTTAGTCCGGAGTTCCCGTGGCTACACCTTC
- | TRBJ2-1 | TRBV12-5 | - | CASGLGYGFYNEQFF | TGTGCTAGTGGTTTGGGCTACGGTTTCTACAATGAGCAGTTCTTC
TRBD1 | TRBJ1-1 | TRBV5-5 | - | CASSLRQGAQTEAFF | TGTGCCAGCAGCTTGAGACAGGGGGCGCAGACTGAAGCTTTCTTT
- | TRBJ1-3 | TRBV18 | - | CASSRTRDSGNTIYF | TGTGCCAGCTCACGAACCAGGGACTCTGGAAACACCATATATTTT
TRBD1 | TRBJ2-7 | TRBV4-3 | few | CASSQGTGESYEQYF | TGCGCCAGCAGCCAAGGGACAGGGGAGTCCTACGAGCAGTACTTC
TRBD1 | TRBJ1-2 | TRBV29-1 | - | CTITGGQGYGYTF | TGCACCATTACCGGTGGACAGGGCTATGGCTACACCTTC
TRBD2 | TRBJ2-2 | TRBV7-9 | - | CASRLGALAGGLNTGELFF | TGTGCCAGCAGATTAGGGGCACTAGCGGGAGGACTGAACACCGGGGAGCTGTTTTTT
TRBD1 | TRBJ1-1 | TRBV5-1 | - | CASSFQGQGGTEAFF | TGCGCCAGCAGCTTTCAGGGACAGGGGGGCACTGAAGCTTTCTTT
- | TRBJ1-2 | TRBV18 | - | CASSPSDWTLRVNGYTF | TGTGCCAGCTCACCATCGGATTGGACTCTAAGGGTGAATGGCTACACCTTC
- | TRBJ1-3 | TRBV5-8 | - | CASSGTGLRNTIYF | TGTGCCAGCAGCGGAACGGGACTCCGGAACACCATATATTTT
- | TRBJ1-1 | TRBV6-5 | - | CASRQTLNTEAFF | TGTGCCAGCAGACAGACACTGAACACTGAAGCTTTCTTT